This T cell receptor (beta chain) came from a study of OX40 agonist ivuxolimab in advanced cancers. Study as a whole: People who had prior anti-PD-1, anti-PD-L1 or anti-CTLA-4 therapy could take part, and under 45% had some.

The CDR3 runs to 17 residues. With baseline, cycle 4 day 1, and cycle 7 day 1 as timepoints, blood was sampled. The assay was immunoSEQ multiplex PCR, and TCRdb's table has in-frame clones only and misses some. The data show 60,000 to 85,000 clones, around 87% seen once. This clone was recorded once. The sequencing here drew on CD4+ or CD8+ T cells sorted from blood, taken in a trial of the OX40 agonist ivuxolimab. The V gene is TRBV21-1, the J gene TRBJ2-2; TRBD1 is the table's D call, not checked against the DNA. TRBV21-1 constitutes a pseudogene. The receptor comes from an adult with an advanced solid tumor such as melanoma, head and neck, liver or kidney cancer. CDR3 loop: CASNYPRTGEDTGELFF. The CDR3 DNA reads as TGTGCCAGCAACTACCCTCGGACAGGGGAGGACACCGGGGAGCTGTTTTTT.